A selection of T cell receptor beta chains follows, all from one sample in a study of blood T cell repertoires in COVID-19. Profiling relied on immunoSEQ multiplex PCR, and the TCRdb table lists in-frame clones only, not all of them. The repertoire holds a few hundred thousand clones, with less than 90% as singletons. The sample consisted of peripheral blood. The source of these receptors is a man aged 60 to 69 with acute or convalescent COVID-19. Each CDR3 is given with its conserved first and last residue. A D gene is named only where the DNA matches it firmly. Not every row has a clone size; where given, it reads once, few, many or a size class.

TRBJ1-5	15	-	TRBV4-3	few	CASSQDLGGYQPQHF	TGCGCCAGCAGCCAAGATCTGGGAGGTTACCAGCCCCAGCATTTT
TRBJ1-1	15	-	TRBV6-2/TRBV6-3	-	CASSPGGGMNTEAFF	TGTGCCAGCAGCCCCGGGGGGGGGATGAACACTGAAGCTTTCTTT
TRBJ2-2	15	TRBD2	TRBV28	-	CASSLAGGRAGELFF	TGTGCCAGCAGTTTAGCGGGAGGAAGGGCCGGGGAGCTGTTTTTT
TRBJ1-5	16	TRBD1	TRBV18	-	CASSPPWTGVNQPQHF	TGTGCCAGCTCACCACCATGGACAGGGGTCAATCAGCCCCAGCATTTT
TRBJ2-7	16	TRBD1	TRBV9	-	CASSVEDRHFGGEQYF	TGTGCCAGCAGCGTAGAGGACAGGCATTTTGGGGGCGAGCAGTACTTC
TRBJ2-5	15	-	TRBV19	-	CASSISDSLQETQYF	TGTGCCAGTAGTATTTCGGACTCCCTCCAAGAGACCCAGTACTTC
TRBJ2-7	11	-	TRBV28	once	CASSRRVEQYF	TGTGCCAGCAGCCGCCGCGTAGAGCAGTACTTC
TRBJ2-1	17	-	TRBV5-3	-	CARSGTQRLGAGNEQFF	TGTGCCAGAAGCGGGACCCAACGCCTGGGGGCAGGCAATGAGCAGTTCTTC
TRBJ1-2	13	-	TRBV5-1	-	CASTVGGPYGYTF	TGCGCCAGCACAGTCGGGGGGCCCTATGGCTACACCTTC
TRBJ2-1	16	TRBD2	TRBV7-9	few	CASSTRGAGLYNEQFF	TGTGCCAGCAGCACGCGGGGGGCGGGCCTCTACAATGAGCAGTTCTTC
TRBJ1-5	19	-	TRBV7-8	-	CASSLAPFGGRISNQPQHF	TGTGCCAGCAGCTTAGCTCCCTTTGGGGGCCGGATTAGCAATCAGCCCCAGCATTTT
TRBJ1-2	15	-	TRBV4-2	-	CASSQDGGNYYGYTF	TGTGCCAGCAGCCAAGATGGGGGGAACTACTATGGCTACACCTTC
TRBJ1-1	18	TRBD1	TRBV7-9	-	CASSRGTGGMVQGTEAFF	TGTGCCAGCAGCCGAGGGACAGGGGGCATGGTCCAGGGCACTGAAGCTTTCTTT
TRBJ2-5	13	-	TRBV4-2	-	CASSSQIQETQYF	TGTGCCAGCAGCTCACAGATTCAAGAGACCCAGTACTTC
TRBJ1-2	15	TRBD1	TRBV28	-	CASSPPDRGSYGYTF	TGTGCCAGCAGTCCCCCGGACAGGGGGTCCTATGGCTACACCTTC
TRBJ2-2	16	-	TRBV2	-	CASSESGHTNTGELFF	TGTGCCAGCAGTGAATCTGGACACACGAACACCGGGGAGCTGTTTTTT
TRBJ2-7	14	TRBD2	TRBV3-1/TRBV3-2	-	CASSQGLAGGEQYF	TGTGCCAGCAGCCAAGGACTAGCGGGGGGGGAGCAGTACTTC
TRBJ2-7	16	-	TRBV6-5	-	CASSYGVGQDPYEQYF	TGTGCCAGCAGTTACGGCGTGGGGCAGGACCCCTACGAGCAGTACTTC
TRBJ1-3	13	-	TRBV6-1	-	CASSETDGNTIYF	TGTGCCAGCAGTGAGACAGACGGAAACACCATATATTTT
TRBJ2-1	13	TRBD1	TRBV2	-	CASRDSAGGEQFF	TGTGCCAGCCGGGACAGCGCTGGGGGTGAGCAGTTCTTC
TRBJ2-7	14	-	TRBV18	-	CASSRGGLFYEQYF	TGTGCCAGCTCACGGGGCGGATTATTCTACGAGCAGTACTTC
TRBJ2-1	14	TRBD1	TRBV5-1	-	CASSWDRRNNEQFF	TGCGCCAGCAGCTGGGACAGGAGAAACAATGAGCAGTTCTTC
TRBJ1-2	16	-	TRBV5-1	-	CASSGLQGPTNYGYTF	TGCGCCAGCAGCGGGCTACAGGGACCGACTAACTATGGCTACACCTTC
TRBJ2-7	16	TRBD2	TRBV7-9	few	CASSEAATRTRSEQYF	TGTGCCAGCTCAGAGGCGGCTACAAGGACTAGATCCGAGCAGTACTTC
TRBJ1-1	14	-	TRBV7-8	-	CASSHEGRNTEAFF	TGTGCCAGCAGCCACGAGGGGAGGAATACTGAAGCTTTCTTT
TRBJ2-2	14	-	TRBV19	-	CASRPTDFTGELFF	TGTGCCAGTAGGCCTACGGACTTCACCGGGGAGCTGTTTTTT
TRBJ1-1	12	-	TRBV18	-	CASSGLNTEAFF	TGTGCCAGCTCAGGGCTGAACACTGAAGCTTTCTTT
TRBJ2-5	15	-	TRBV2	-	CASSVGGGAWETQYF	TGTGCCAGCAGTGTCGGTGGGGGGGCCTGGGAGACCCAGTACTTC
TRBJ1-5	13	TRBD1	TRBV2	-	CASRTGSHQPQHF	TGTGCCAGCAGGACAGGGAGTCATCAGCCCCAGCATTTT
TRBJ2-1	20	TRBD2	TRBV3-1/TRBV3-2	-	CASSHRRSGGAFSSYNEQFF	TGTGCCAGCAGCCACCGGAGAAGCGGGGGGGCTTTCAGCTCCTACAATGAGCAGTTCTTC
TRBJ1-1	13	-	TRBV29-1	-	CSAHSPLNTEAFF	TGCAGCGCCCACAGCCCTCTGAACACTGAAGCTTTCTTT
TRBJ2-2	14	-	TRBV29-1	-	CSGGGGIDTGELFF	TGCAGCGGGGGCGGCGGGATCGACACCGGGGAGCTGTTTTTT
TRBJ2-7	14	TRBD2	TRBV20-1	-	CSASSKRERYEQYF	TGCAGTGCTAGTTCAAAGCGGGAGAGGTACGAGCAGTACTTC
TRBJ2-3	14	TRBD2	TRBV5-1	-	CASSSGGSTDTQYF	TGCGCCAGCAGTTCGGGGGGGAGCACAGATACGCAGTATTTT
TRBJ2-3	14	TRBD1	TRBV2	once	CASSDGQGADTQYF	TGTGCCAGCAGTGACGGACAGGGGGCAGATACGCAGTATTTT